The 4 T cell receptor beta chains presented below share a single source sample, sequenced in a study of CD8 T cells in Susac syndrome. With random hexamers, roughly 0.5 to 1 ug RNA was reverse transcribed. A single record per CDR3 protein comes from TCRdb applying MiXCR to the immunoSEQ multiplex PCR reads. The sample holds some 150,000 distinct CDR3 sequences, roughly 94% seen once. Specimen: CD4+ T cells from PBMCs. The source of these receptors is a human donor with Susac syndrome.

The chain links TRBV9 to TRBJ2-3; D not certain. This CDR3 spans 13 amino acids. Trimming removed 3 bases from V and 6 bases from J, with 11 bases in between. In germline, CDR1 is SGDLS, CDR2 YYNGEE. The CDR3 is CASSEAWRDTQYF. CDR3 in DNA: TGTGCCAGCAGCGAGGCTTGGCGGGATACGCAGTATTTT.

This chain's CDR3 is CSVGEHGGQEAFF. The CDR3 nucleotides read TGCAGCGTTGGGGAACACGGGGGACAAGAAGCTTTCTTT. The chain carries TRBV29-1 and TRBJ1-1, with D maybe TRBD1 (6 bases). The CDR3 runs to 13 residues. The V gene's germline CDR1 is SQVTM and CDR2 ANQGSEA. V shed 4 bases and J shed 8 bases, with 17 bases lying between them.

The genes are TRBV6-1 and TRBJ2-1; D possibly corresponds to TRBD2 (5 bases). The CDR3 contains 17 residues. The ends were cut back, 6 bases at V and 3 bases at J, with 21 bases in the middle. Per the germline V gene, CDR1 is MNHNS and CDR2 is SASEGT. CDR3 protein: CASRTRQSGARYNEQFF. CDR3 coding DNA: TGTGCCAGCAGAACAAGGCAAAGCGGAGCCCGCTACAATGAGCAGTTCTTC.

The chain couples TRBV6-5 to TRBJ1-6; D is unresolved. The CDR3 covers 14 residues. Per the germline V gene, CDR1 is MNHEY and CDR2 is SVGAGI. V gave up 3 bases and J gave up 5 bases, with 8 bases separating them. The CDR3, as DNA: TGTGCCAGCAGTTATGTGGGCCATAATTCACCCCTCCACTTT. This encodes CASSYVGHNSPLHF.